These 32 T cell receptor beta chains were sequenced from one sample in a study of tumor-infiltrating lymphocytes in oesophageal squamous cell carcinoma. TCRdb ran MiXCR on the PCR reads and lists one entry per CDR3 protein. The sample gives just over 15,000 distinct CDR3 sequences, roughly 54% of which show up once; about 38% is in the top ten. The material sequenced was esophageal tumor tissue. The receptors were sampled from a female donor with esophageal squamous cell carcinoma.

The chain recombines TRBV7-3 with TRBJ2-5; D possibly uses TRBD1 or TRBD2 (7 bases each). The CDR3 sequence is 16 residues long. The germline V gene has CDR1 SGHTA and CDR2 FQGTGA. The germline V and J ends were trimmed by 1 base and 4 bases, with 16 bases remaining between them. CDR3 protein: CASSLIGGGSGETQYF. CDR3 DNA sequence: TGTGCCAGCAGCTTAATAGGGGGCGGGAGTGGAGAGACCCAGTACTTC.

This clonotype was picked up a small number of times. The CDR3 end shows no conserved phenylalanine or tryptophan, and so a read error is likely. It is unclear where the CDR3 begins or ends on the DNA, so no DNA is shown, and the CDR3 is as TCRdb lists it. The chain uses TRBV7-9 and TRBJ2-1; the table's D gene call, TRBD1, was not cross checked with the DNA. 18 amino acids form the CDR3, both terminal residues included. Germline CDR1 is SEHNR and CDR2 is FQNEAQ (reference sequence). The CDR3 spells CASSLVAGTKTNGYTFGS.

Worth noting for this clonotype: A much more abundant neighbour one base away suggests this may be a read error. The V gene is TRBV7-3, the J gene TRBJ2-7; the D is unclear. V dropped 0 bases and J dropped 7 bases, with 10 bases sitting between them. CDR1 is SGHTA and CDR2 is FQGTGA in the germline V gene. The CDR3 totals 13 residues. As DNA, the CDR3 is TGTGCCAGCAGCTTAACTGCCGGTAATGAGCAGTACTTC. Its translation is CASSLTAGNEQYF.

A note on this clonotype: Because it lacks the conserved phenylalanine or tryptophan at the end, this CDR3 is likely a read error. No DNA is shown, since the ends of the CDR3 on it are uncertain; the CDR3 is the one TCRdb lists. V gene TRBV7-8 combines with J gene TRBJ2-3. Germline loops: CDR1 SGHVS, CDR2 FQNEAQ. The CDR3 spans 9 residues, counting both ends. The CDR3 protein is CASSLVGLA.

This sequence joins TRBV12-3 or TRBV12-4 and TRBJ2-4; TRBD1 agrees at 9 bases. TRBJ2-1 matches the DNA end more closely, so the J call is doubtful. The CDR3 loop spans 17 amino acids. In DNA form, the CDR3 reads TGTGCCAGCAGTCCGAATGCCGGGACAGGGAGAATCTACGAGCAGTTCTTC. Its translation is CASSPNAGTGRIYEQFF.

The gene calls are TRBV7-6 and TRBJ2-2; 10 nucleotides agree with TRBD2. Trimming cost V 1 base and J 1 base; bases outside gene matches: 0. The germline gives CDR1 SGHVS, CDR2 FNYEAQ. The CDR3 is made up of 16 amino acids. In DNA form, the CDR3 reads TGTGCCAGCAGCTTAGGGACTAGCGGGAACACCGGGGAGCTGTTTTTT. Amino acid sequence: CASSLGTSGNTGELFF.

By sample share, this clonotype is medium-sized. The rearrangement uses TRBV5-1 and TRBJ2-3; no clear D gene. Germline values: CDR1 SGHRS, CDR2 YFSETQ. With 0 bases removed from V and 0 bases from J, the gap between germline ends came to 5 bases. This CDR3 is 14 amino acids long. The CDR3 loop reads CASSLGGSTDTQYF. CDR3 coding DNA: TGCGCCAGCAGCTTGGGTGGGAGCACAGATACGCAGTATTTT.

The rearrangement links TRBV7-2 to TRBJ2-3; weak D call: TRBD1 (6 bases). Germline V lookup: CDR1 SGHTA, CDR2 FQGNSA. Trimming removed 4 bases at V and 4 bases at J, with 18 bases between. The CDR3 is 16 residues long. CDR3: CASSWKQGFLPDTQYF. CDR3 DNA: TGTGCCAGCAGCTGGAAACAGGGTTTTCTCCCAGATACGCAGTATTTT.

This clonotype was picked up one time. The rearrangement joins TRBV28 to TRBJ1-1, with a weak D call TRBD1 (5 bases). There are 13 residues in the CDR3. Germline V gene data show CDR1 as MDHEN and CDR2 as SYDVKM. The V end lost 8 bases, the J end lost 5 bases, and 15 bases lay between the germline ends. The CDR3 DNA sequence: TGTGCCAGCGCAGTTTGGCAGGGAACTGAAGCTTTCTTT. Its translation is CASAVWQGTEAFF. The entire variable domain, with the rest obtained from reference TRBV28 and TRBJ1-1, is as follows: DVKVTQSSRYLVKRTGEKVFLECVQDMDHENMFWYRQDPGLGLRLIYFSYDVKMKEKGDIPEGYSVSREKKERFSLILESASTNQTSMYLCASAVWQGTEAFFGQGTRLTVV.

The count of this clonotype is one. The chain has TRBV29-1 and TRBJ2-1; 7 nucleotides align to TRBD1. Germline CDR1 is SQVTM and CDR2 is ANQGSEA. The V and J ends lost 3 bases and 0 bases, in that order; junction bases with no gene match: 5. The CDR3 is 15 residues long. The CDR3 DNA sequence: TGCAGCGTTGAGGGACAGCCCCTCTCCTACAATGAGCAGTTCTTC. It specifies CSVEGQPLSYNEQFF.

This clonotype is labeled medium-sized. The chain recombines TRBV24-1 with TRBJ2-6, with 7 nucleotides matching TRBD1. V lost 7 bases and J lost 0; bases outside the gene matches: 8. The germline V gene has CDR1 KGHDR and CDR2 SFDVKD. The CDR3 is made up of 17 amino acids. The CDR3 reads CATSRPAGGSGANVLTF. The CDR3 coding sequence is TGTGCCACCAGCAGGCCGGCAGGGGGCTCTGGGGCCAACGTCCTGACTTTC.

In its sample, this clonotype was seen a few times. The rearrangement uses TRBV7-8 and TRBJ2-7; D uncertain. The J call is doubtful: the DNA matches TRBJ2-1 better. This CDR3 region has 14 residues. Germline assignment: CDR1 SGHVS and CDR2 FQNEAQ. CDR3 DNA: TGTGCCAGCAGCTATGAATATTCCTACAATGAGCAGTTCTTC. Protein product: CASSYEYSYNEQFF.

The chain recombines TRBV24-1 with TRBJ2-5; 8 positions match TRBD1. The DNA matches TRBJ2-1 better at its end, which makes the J call doubtful. CDR3 size: 17 residues. Germline CDR1 and CDR2: KGHDR and SFDVKD. CDR3 amino acids: CATSPSPGTGSYNEQFF. The DNA of the CDR3 is TGTGCCACCAGTCCTTCCCCCGGGACAGGCTCCTACAATGAGCAGTTCTTC.

The chain employs TRBV28 and TRBJ2-1; TRBD2 matches at 10 bases. The closer fit of TRBJ2-5 to the DNA end suggests the J call may be wrong. Germline CDR1 MDHEN, CDR2 SYDVKM. This CDR3 comprises 17 residues. The CDR3 reads CASSPLGEAGGRETQYF. The CDR3 nucleotides read TGTGCCAGCAGTCCCCTCGGGGAAGCGGGGGGGAGGGAGACCCAGTACTTC.

The J gene is TRBJ1-2, the V gene TRBV7-8; D not resolved. The CDR3 has 15 amino acids. Between the trimmed V and J ends, which lost 5 bases and 8 bases, there was a span of 21 bases. The germline gives CDR1 SGHVS, CDR2 FQNEAQ. CDR3 amino acids: CASSDEGRFVRGYTF. CDR3 DNA: TGTGCCAGCAGCGACGAAGGACGGTTTGTAAGAGGCTACACCTTC.

This clonotype was observed at least ten times. J is TRBJ2-1 and V is TRBV5-6; perhaps D is TRBD1 or TRBD2 (5 bases each). Trimming took 4 bases from V and 7 from J, leaving 24 bases between them. This CDR3 is built from 17 residues. Germline loops: CDR1 SGHDT, CDR2 YYEEEE. This chain's CDR3 is CASSPTGASGRMNEQFF. Written as DNA, the CDR3 is TGTGCCAGCAGCCCTACCGGGGCCTCCGGGCGGATGAATGAGCAGTTCTTC.

The chain joins TRBV12-3 or TRBV12-4 to TRBJ2-3; 8 positions agree with TRBD2. This CDR3 has 16 amino acids. The J segment lost 4 bases and the V segment lost 3 bases, leaving 9 bases of the junction unmatched. DNA of the CDR3: TGTGCCAGCAGTTTCTTACGGACTAGCATTCCAGATACGCAGTATTTT. It is translated as CASSFLRTSIPDTQYF.

This sequence joins TRBV7-3 and TRBJ2-1; D is unresolved. Germline V gives CDR1 SGHTA, CDR2 FQGTGA. CDR3 length: 9 amino acids. Trimming removed 2 bases at V and 15 bases at J, with 5 bases between. The CDR3 bases are TGTGCCAGCAGCTTAGGTCCGTTCTTC. It encodes CASSLGPFF. The full variable domain, with the rest looked up from reference TRBV7-3 and TRBJ2-1, is GAGVSQTPSNKVTEKGKYVELRCDPISGHTALYWYRQSLGQGPEFLIYFQGTGAADDSGLPNDRFFAVRPEGSVSTLKIQRTERGDSAVYLCASSLGPFFGPGTRLTVL.

This clonotype was seen only a few times. The chain has TRBV7-2 and TRBJ2-6, with no clear D. The CDR3 consists of 14 residues. The ends were cut back, 4 bases at V and 0 bases at J, with 4 bases in the middle. Germline assignment: CDR1 SGHTA and CDR2 FQGNSA. The chain's CDR3 is CASSWDSGANVLTF. DNA of the CDR3: TGTGCCAGCAGCTGGGACTCTGGGGCCAACGTCCTGACTTTC. Complete variable domain (other parts from reference TRBV7-2 and TRBJ2-6): GAGVSQSPSNKVTEKGKDVELRCDPISGHTALYWYRQSLGQGLEFLIYFQGNSAPDKSGLPSDRFSAERTGGSVSTLTIQRTQQEDSAVYLCASSWDSGANVLTFGAGSRLTVL.

This clonotype showed up many times. The chain is built from TRBV20-1 and TRBJ2-7, with TRBD2 matching over 12 bases. This CDR3 contains 16 residues. Germline V gives CDR1 DFQATT, CDR2 SNEGSKA (reference sequence). With V trimmed by 4 bases and J by 0 bases, 7 bases remained unmatched. The CDR3: CSAKGLAGKPSYEQYF. For the CDR3, the DNA is TGCAGTGCTAAAGGACTAGCGGGAAAGCCCTCCTACGAGCAGTACTTC.

The gene calls are TRBV6-6 and TRBJ1-2; 9 nucleotides line up with TRBD1. The junction had 8 bases not matched to a gene; V was cut back by 5 bases and J by 7 bases. This CDR3 has 14 residues. Germline values: CDR1 MNHNY, CDR2 SVGAGI (reference sequence). The chain's CDR3 is CASSDSQGAGGYTF. Here the CDR3 DNA reads TGTGCCAGCAGTGATTCACAGGGGGCGGGTGGCTACACCTTC.

This clonotype was recorded many times. The chain joins TRBV7-9 to TRBJ1-2; the D is unclear. Trimming cost V 0 bases and J 4 bases, with 12 bases left between them. The germline CDR1 and CDR2 sequences are SEHNR and FQNEAQ (reference sequence). This CDR3 comprises 15 residues. The CDR3 DNA is TGTGCCAGCAGCTTAGCCCCCCTGAATCCCTATGGCTACACCTTC. Amino acids: CASSLAPLNPYGYTF. Variable domain in full (rest from reference TRBV7-9 and TRBJ1-2): DTGVSQNPRHKITKRGQNVTFRCDPISEHNRLYWYRQTLGQGPEFLTYFQNEAQLEKSRLLSDRFSAERPKGSFSTLEIQRTEQGDSAMYLCASSLAPLNPYGYTFGSGTRLTVV.

V usage is TRBV6-6 and J usage is TRBJ2-4; TRBD1 matches 7 bases. V gave up 5 bases and J gave up 0 bases; unmatched junction bases: 7. The CDR3 totals 16 residues. From germline, CDR1 is MNHNY and CDR2 SVGAGI (reference sequence). The CDR3 DNA sequence: TGTGCCAGCAGTAGACCGGGACAGAGAGCCAAAAACATTCAGTACTTC. Translating it yields CASSRPGQRAKNIQYF.

The rearrangement joins TRBV7-4 to TRBJ2-1; TRBD1 matches 10 bases. Per germline, CDR1 SGHVT and CDR2 SQSDAQ. This CDR3 contains 15 residues. V shed 0 bases and J 10 bases; nucleotides not matched to a gene: 6. This chain's CDR3 is CASSLATGGWGEQFF. CDR3 nucleotide sequence: TGTGCCAGCAGCTTAGCGACAGGGGGCTGGGGGGAGCAGTTCTTC.

V usage is TRBV5-4 and J usage is TRBJ2-6; tentatively, D is TRBD1 or TRBD2 (5 bases each). Deletions cut 4 bases from V and 0 bases from J, with 14 bases between. CDR1 and CDR2 from the germline V gene are SGHNT and YYREEE (reference sequence). The CDR3 covers 17 residues. The CDR3 sequence is CASSPGRRNSGANVLTF. The DNA for the CDR3 is TGTGCCAGCAGCCCGGGACGGCGGAACTCTGGGGCCAACGTCCTGACTTTC.

The chain carries TRBV7-2 and TRBJ2-4; D is uncertain. The last part of the DNA fits TRBJ2-6 better; the J call may be wrong. The CDR3 sequence is 14 residues long. Germline CDR1 SGHTA, CDR2 FQGNSA. In DNA form, the CDR3 reads TGTGCCAGCAGCCGAAACTCTGGGGCCAACGTCCTGACTTTC. This codes for CASSRNSGANVLTF.

In this sample, this clonotype turned up many times. This CDR3 is missing its conserved last phenylalanine or tryptophan, likely due to a read error. The DNA is omitted, as the CDR3 cannot be located on it reliably, and the CDR3 follows TCRdb's listing. The chain carries TRBV11-2 and TRBJ2-6; the table's D call, TRBD1, was not checked against the DNA. The CDR3 is 16 amino acids long, termini counted. The germline CDR1 and CDR2 sequences are SGHAT and FQNNGV. The CDR3 is CASSSGQGHYEQYFGA.

This clonotype showed up many times. The rearrangement joins TRBV27 to TRBJ2-1; 8 bases align to TRBD2. Germline CDR1 and CDR2: MNHEY and SMNVEV (reference sequence). The CDR3 has 16 amino acids. V shed 2 bases, J shed 1 base, and the junction held 4 bases outside the gene matches. In DNA, the CDR3 is TGTGCCAGCAGTTTAAGCGGGAGAGGTTCCTACAATGAGCAGTTCTTC. Translated: CASSLSGRGSYNEQFF.

This clonotype was found many times. The gene calls are TRBV15 and TRBJ1-1; tentative D call: TRBD1 (6 bases). V shed 5 bases and J shed 1 base, with 14 bases lying between them. The germline V gene has CDR1 LNHNV and CDR2 YYDKDF (reference sequence). The CDR3 extends over 15 amino acids. This CDR3 is CATSGRDNANTEAFF. In DNA form, the CDR3 reads TGTGCCACCAGCGGAAGGGACAACGCGAACACTGAAGCTTTCTTT.

With respect to this clonotype: With a much larger clone just one base away, this may be a read error. The chain carries TRBV27 and TRBJ2-5, with TRBD1 matching over 7 bases. The J call may be incorrect, as the DNA end agrees better with TRBJ2-1. The germline V gene encodes CDR1 MNHEY and CDR2 SMNVEV (reference sequence). The CDR3 sequence is 18 residues long. Written as DNA, the CDR3 is TGTGCCAGCAGTTACCTCGGGCCGGGACAGCGGCCAGCCTACGAGCAGTTCTTC. Translating gives CASSYLGPGQRPAYEQFF.

The J gene is TRBJ2-1, the V gene TRBV11-1; D not resolved. CDR3 length equals 13 residues. The V gene's germline CDR1 is SGHAT and CDR2 FQDESV (reference sequence). The V end was cut by 3 bases, the J end by 5 bases, with 8 bases between. CDR3 coding DNA: TGTGCCAGCAGCTTTGAGTACCACAATGAGCAGTTCTTC. This gives the protein CASSFEYHNEQFF.

The chain uses TRBV12-3 or TRBV12-4 and TRBJ2-5; D is uncertain. CDR3 length: 13 residues. Trimming pared 3 bases from V and 2 bases from J, leaving 7 bases between. The CDR3 spells CASSLNNQETQYF. The CDR3 DNA reads as TGTGCCAGCAGTTTGAACAATCAAGAGACCCAGTACTTC.